The source of this TCR beta chain is a study of PD-1 blockade in classical Hodgkin lymphoma. Relapse was seen in all patients after autologous stem cell transplantation, and brentuximab vedotin exposure was variable. The germline V and J ends were trimmed by 1 base and 8 bases, with 7 bases remaining between them. Germline CDR1 SGHVS, CDR2 FNYEAQ. CDR3 length: 12 residues. A note on this clone: What it binds is not known.

Overall study results and limits: Compared with baseline, CD4+ but not CD8+ TCR diversity had risen significantly by C4D1. Repertoire differences lack defined causes, possibly disease activity or prior therapy.

Produced via immunoSEQ multiplex PCR; TCRdb's table is partial and in-frame only. The sample yields tens of thousands of clones, roughly 70% seen once. The material was peripheral blood mononuclear cells (PBMCs), obtained before the second cycle of nivolumab. V usage is TRBV7-6 and J usage is TRBJ2-3; D ambiguous. The clonotype originates from a human donor with classical Hodgkin lymphoma. The CDR3 nucleotides are TGTGCCAGCAGCTTAGGTGACGGTACGCAGTATTTT. This sequence encodes CASSLGDGTQYF.